A selection of T cell receptor beta chains follows, all from one sample in a study of shared clonotypes between healthy human individuals. Repertoires were generated with immunoSEQ multiplex PCR, while TCRdb's copy carries only in-frame clones and drops some. The sample lists hundreds of thousands of clones, over 75% seen once, with roughly 17% in the top ten. The sequencing input was memory CD8+ T cells sorted from blood. The receptors here all came from a man between 18 and 35 years old in good health. The CDR3 runs from the conserved cysteine through the conserved F or W. The D gene is left open where the match is weak. A clone size is listed for some rows: how often the clone was seen (once, few, many), or a class if it is expanded.

clone_size	d_call	v_call	j_call	cdr3_nt	cdr3_aa
-	-	TRBV6-4	TRBJ1-5	TGTGCCAGCAGTGACAATAGGGCAGGGGTGGACAGCAATCAGCCCCAGCATTTT	CASSDNRAGVDSNQPQHF
-	-	TRBV30	TRBJ2-7	TGTGCCTGGAGTCTTAGCGACGAGCAGTACTTC	CAWSLSDEQYF
-	TRBD2	TRBV29-1	TRBJ2-1	TGCAGCGTTGAACAAAGGACTAGCGGGGCCCCCAATGAGCAGTTCTTC	CSVEQRTSGAPNEQFF
once	TRBD1	TRBV13	TRBJ1-1	TGTGCCAGCAGCTCTACCGGGACAGGGAACACTGAAGCTTTCTTT	CASSSTGTGNTEAFF
-	-	TRBV10-3	TRBJ2-3	TGTGCCATCAGTGACATCTCCACAGATACGCAGTATTTT	CAISDISTDTQYF
-	TRBD1	TRBV29-1	TRBJ2-1	TGCAGCGTTCCCTGGACAGGGATCTCCTACAATGAGCAGTTCTTC	CSVPWTGISYNEQFF
-	-	TRBV11-2	TRBJ2-5	TGTGCCAGCAGCTTATGGATAGCGCCTCAAGAGACCCAGTACTTC	CASSLWIAPQETQYF
-	TRBD1	TRBV29-1	TRBJ2-7	TGCAGCGCCCAGGGGGCAGTCGAGCAGTACTTC	CSAQGAVEQYF
once	-	TRBV11-2	TRBJ2-7	TGTGCCAGCAGCCCGACTATCTTGGTGGCCTACGAGCAGTACTTC	CASSPTILVAYEQYF
once	-	TRBV4-1	TRBJ1-4	TGCGCCAGCAGCCCGGAGACTTGGAGTGAAAAACTGTTTTTT	CASSPETWSEKLFF
-	-	TRBV9	TRBJ2-7	TGTGCCAGCAGCGTAGGCTTGGGCATTTCCTACGAGCAGTACTTC	CASSVGLGISYEQYF
-	-	TRBV2	TRBJ1-1	TGTGCCAGCAGTGATCCACAGGGCCTCGAGGAAGGAACTGAAGCTTTCTTT	CASSDPQGLEEGTEAFF
-	-	TRBV28	TRBJ2-5	TGTGCCAGCAGTTTTAGGGAGTCAGTGGAGACCCAGTACTTC	CASSFRESVETQYF
-	-	TRBV4-3	TRBJ1-1	TGCGCCAGCAGCACTACAGAGAACACTGAAGCTTTCTTT	CASSTTENTEAFF
-	-	TRBV5-1	TRBJ2-3	TGCGCCAGCAGCTTGGCGGCAGGAAACACAGATACGCAGTATTTT	CASSLAAGNTDTQYF
-	-	TRBV29-1	TRBJ1-2	TGCAGCGTTGAGGGTCAGGACTATGGCTACACCTTC	CSVEGQDYGYTF
-	TRBD1	TRBV7-9	TRBJ1-1	TGTGCCAGCAGCACCCCTTTTGGGACAGGGGGTATTGAAGCTTTCTTT	CASSTPFGTGGIEAFF
-	TRBD2	TRBV6-5	TRBJ2-3	TGTGCCAGCAGTCTTAGCGGGGGGGCCTTCGATACGCAGTATTTT	CASSLSGGAFDTQYF
-	-	TRBV7-7	TRBJ1-1	TGTGCTAGCAGCTTAGGGGACCGAAAGAGGGACACTGAAGCTTTCTTT	CASSLGDRKRDTEAFF
-	-	TRBV2	TRBJ1-4	TGTGCCAGCAGTGAAGAAGGGATGGACGCAACTAATGAAAAACTGTTTTTT	CASSEEGMDATNEKLFF
-	-	TRBV10-3	TRBJ2-5	TGTGCCATCAGTGAACGGTCCCAAGAGACCCAGTACTTC	CAISERSQETQYF
-	-	TRBV30	TRBJ1-2	TGTGCCTGGAATAGCTACTTTGAGGGCCCGAGGAGGGGCTACACCTTC	CAWNSYFEGPRRGYTF
once	-	TRBV28	TRBJ1-5	TGTGCCAGCAGTTTAAACGTGGGGGCCGCTCAGCCCCAGCATTTT	CASSLNVGAAQPQHF
-	-	TRBV28	TRBJ2-5	TGTGCCAGCAGTTGGGGGGAGACCCAGTACTTC	CASSWGETQYF
-	TRBD1	TRBV6-5	TRBJ2-7	TGTGCCAGCAGCCTGACAGGGGGCAGATACGAGCAGTACTTC	CASSLTGGRYEQYF
-	TRBD2	TRBV5-6	TRBJ2-1	TGTGCCAGCAGCATGGAGCGGGACGGGGGATACAATGAGCAGTTCTTC	CASSMERDGGYNEQFF
few	TRBD2	TRBV29-1	TRBJ2-3	TGCAGCGTCCTCGTAGCGGGAGAGGCAGATACGCAGTATTTT	CSVLVAGEADTQYF
-	-	TRBV5-4	TRBJ1-3	TGTGCCAGCAGCTTCGATGATTCTGGAAACACCATATATTTT	CASSFDDSGNTIYF
-	TRBD1	TRBV2	TRBJ2-7	TGTGCCAGCAGACCCGGGACAGGGTACTCCTACGAGCAGTACTTC	CASRPGTGYSYEQYF
-	TRBD1	TRBV29-1	TRBJ2-7	TGCAGCGTTGAAGGGGGACAGACAGACGGCTACGAGCAGTACTTC	CSVEGGQTDGYEQYF
few	TRBD1	TRBV30	TRBJ1-5	TGTGCCTGGAGTGCCGGGACAGCGAGCAATCAGCCCCAGCATTTT	CAWSAGTASNQPQHF
-	-	TRBV14	TRBJ1-3	TGTGCCAGCAGCCAAGGGGTCCCGGGGGCCCCCTCTGGAAACACCATATATTTT	CASSQGVPGAPSGNTIYF
-	TRBD1	TRBV6-5	TRBJ2-5	TGTGCCAGCAGTTACGGACAGGGTTCAGAGACCCAGTACTTC	CASSYGQGSETQYF
-	TRBD1	TRBV4-3	TRBJ1-1	TGCGCCAGCAGCAGTGGCCCGACAGGGGAAGGGAAAACTGAAGCTTTCTTT	CASSSGPTGEGKTEAFF
-	-	TRBV27	TRBJ1-1	TGTGCCAGCAGTTACACCTCGTTCACTGAAGCTTTCTTT	CASSYTSFTEAFF
-	-	TRBV6-1	TRBJ1-5	TGTGCCAGCAGTGGTCCCTCGTCAGGTTGGGTAAATCAGCCCCAGCATTTT	CASSGPSSGWVNQPQHF
-	-	TRBV19	TRBJ2-7	TGTGCCAGCCGCTACGGCGGGAACTCCTACGAGCAGTACTTC	CASRYGGNSYEQYF
once	-	TRBV6-6	TRBJ1-5	TGTGCCAGCAGTTACAACAGATATAGCAATCAGCCCCAGCATTTT	CASSYNRYSNQPQHF
-	-	TRBV6-1	TRBJ1-1	TGTGCCAGCTCCGCCCGGGGGGTGATGAACACTGAAGCTTTCTTT	CASSARGVMNTEAFF
-	-	TRBV5-8	TRBJ1-1	TGTGCCAGCAGCTTGAGTTGGCTGAACACTGAAGCTTTCTTT	CASSLSWLNTEAFF
-	TRBD2	TRBV7-9	TRBJ2-3	TGTGCCAGCAGCTCCCCAATAGCGGGAGACGCAGATACGCAGTATTTT	CASSSPIAGDADTQYF
-	TRBD2	TRBV5-4	TRBJ2-7	TGTGCCAGCAGCTTGGGCCTCCCCCAACTTGGCGGGGGGGTGTACGAGCAGTACTTC	CASSLGLPQLGGGVYEQYF
-	-	TRBV28	TRBJ2-4	TGTGCCAGCAGTTTGGACGGGGAAAACATTCAGTACTTC	CASSLDGENIQYF
-	TRBD2	TRBV7-9	TRBJ2-3	TGTGCCAGCAGCTGGACTAGCGGGACAGATACGCAGTATTTT	CASSWTSGTDTQYF
-	TRBD2	TRBV11-2	TRBJ2-2	TGTGCCAGCAGCTTAGAGCTAGCGGGAGTTACCGGGGAGCTGTTTTTT	CASSLELAGVTGELFF
-	-	TRBV10-3	TRBJ2-7	TGTGCCATCAGTGAATTTTCCGGGACACGAGCCTACGAGCAGTACTTC	CAISEFSGTRAYEQYF
few	TRBD1	TRBV10-3	TRBJ1-1	TGTGCCATCAGTGAGGCAGGGGGCAACACTGAAGCTTTCTTT	CAISEAGGNTEAFF
-	-	TRBV7-9	TRBJ2-6	TGTGCCAGCGGATCTTCATTCAGGATTTTCTCTGGGGCCAACGTCCTGACTTTC	CASGSSFRIFSGANVLTF
-	TRBD1	TRBV7-3	TRBJ2-3	TGTGCCAGCAGCTTAAGGGGACAGACCCTAGATACGCAGTATTTT	CASSLRGQTLDTQYF
-	TRBD1	TRBV6-1	TRBJ1-3	TGTGCCAGCAGTGTTATTACAGGGGCTACTGTTCGAAACACCATATATTTT	CASSVITGATVRNTIYF
-	-	TRBV4-1	TRBJ1-1	TGCGCCAGCAGCTCTACCGGCAGGGATGCTTTCTTT	CASSSTGRDAFF
-	TRBD1	TRBV27	TRBJ2-7	TGTGCCAGCAGTTTAGGTACCGGGACAGGAGTCTACGAGCAGTACTTC	CASSLGTGTGVYEQYF
many	TRBD2	TRBV11-2	TRBJ2-1	TGTGCCAGCAGCACGACTAGCGGGAGGGCCCGGAGCGGGAACAATGAGCAGTTCTTC	CASSTTSGRARSGNNEQFF
-	TRBD2	TRBV11-2	TRBJ2-1	TGTGCCAGCAGCGCCCTAGCGGGAGCCCACAATGAGCAGTTCTTC	CASSALAGAHNEQFF